A selection of T cell receptor beta chains follows, all from one sample in a study of T cell repertoires in cytomegalovirus infection. TCRdb independently ran MiXCR on the reads; one entry per CDR3 protein. The repertoire includes a few hundred thousand distinct CDR3 sequences, around 35% of them detected once, and roughly 16% sits in the top ten. These receptors are not linked to any known antigen. The starting material was cultured PBMCs, obtained from culture after CMV antigen stimulation. These receptors were taken from a human donor in good health (CMV status not recorded). Some clones in this sample may be carry-over from other donors' samples. CDR3s include the opening cysteine and the closing phenylalanine or tryptophan. The D gene is left open where the match is weak. Size is omitted from some rows. Given values are once, few, many or a class for expanded clones.

>TRBD1|few|TRBJ1-2|TRBV6-2/TRBV6-3
CASSHPQGDGYTF
TGTGCCAGCAGTCACCCACAGGGGGATGGCTACACCTTC
>.|many|TRBJ2-3|TRBV7-6
CASSLYQGSGDTQYF
TGTGCCAGCAGCTTATATCAGGGCTCCGGAGATACGCAGTATTTT
>.|few|TRBJ2-2|TRBV5-6
CASRPGHSGELFF
TGTGCCAGCAGACCCGGACATTCCGGGGAGCTGTTTTTT
>TRBD2|.|TRBJ2-7|TRBV20-1
CSAISGAPYEQYF
TGCAGTGCCATTAGCGGGGCACCCTACGAGCAGTACTTC
>.|.|TRBJ2-2|TRBV7-6
CASSFDSAGTGELFF
TGTGCCAGCAGCTTCGACTCGGCGGGGACCGGGGAGCTGTTTTTT
>.|few|TRBJ2-3|TRBV11-2
CASLGPPGWDTQYF
TGTGCCTCGCTGGGTCCGCCCGGGTGGGATACGCAGTATTTT
>.|.|TRBJ1-5|TRBV6-5
CASSETVDQPQHF
TGTGCCAGCAGTGAGACAGTCGATCAGCCCCAGCATTTT
>TRBD1|many|TRBJ1-5|TRBV7-2
CASSFGQGGRSNQPQHF
TGTGCCAGCAGCTTTGGACAGGGAGGTAGAAGCAATCAGCCCCAGCATTTT
>.|.|TRBJ1-6|TRBV19
CASSIWGAVNSPLHF
TGTGCCAGTAGTATTTGGGGGGCGGTGAATTCACCCCTCCACTTT
>TRBD1|.|TRBJ1-1|TRBV19
CASSIGRRQGYTEAFF
TGTGCCAGTAGTATTGGAAGGAGACAGGGGTACACTGAAGCTTTCTTT
>.|many|TRBJ1-1|TRBV7-2
CASSLGRRGSGTEAFF
TGTGCCAGCAGCTTAGGCCGGCGGGGAAGCGGCACTGAAGCTTTCTTT
>.|few|TRBJ1-2|TRBV6-1
CASRPTDNYGYTF
TGTGCCAGCAGACCTACAGATAACTATGGCTACACCTTC
>TRBD1|.|TRBJ2-5|TRBV12-3/TRBV12-4
CASSLWTGVETQYF
TGTGCCAGCAGTTTATGGACAGGGGTCGAGACCCAGTACTTC
>TRBD1|.|TRBJ2-5|TRBV7-2
CASSPRTGRETQYF
TGTGCCAGCAGCCCCCGGACAGGGCGAGAGACCCAGTACTTC
>.|.|TRBJ2-4|TRBV29-1
CSVAERLGIQYF
TGCAGCGTTGCGGAGCGGTTGGGGATTCAGTACTTC
>.|.|TRBJ2-4|TRBV12-3/TRBV12-4
CASSRTVAKNIQYF
TGTGCCAGCAGCCGGACGGTAGCCAAAAACATTCAGTACTTC
>.|.|TRBJ2-1|TRBV7-2
CASRAGTTVYNEQFF
TGTGCCAGCAGAGCAGGGACAACTGTCTACAATGAGCAGTTCTTC
>.|few|TRBJ2-5|TRBV20-1
CSASGSGETQYF
TGCAGTGCTAGCGGGAGTGGGGAGACCCAGTACTTC
>TRBD2|few|TRBJ2-1|TRBV12-3/TRBV12-4
CASSFPRTVTSGRADSYNEQFF
TGTGCCAGCAGTTTCCCCCGGACAGTTACTAGCGGGAGGGCTGACTCCTACAATGAGCAGTTCTTC
>.|few|TRBJ1-2|TRBV6-2/TRBV6-3
CASRDFPYGYTF
TGTGCCAGCAGGGATTTCCCTTATGGCTACACCTTC
>.|.|TRBJ1-5|TRBV27
CASSPLGVLHNQPQHF
TGTGCCAGCAGTCCCCTAGGGGTCCTTCATAATCAGCCCCAGCATTTT
>TRBD2|few|TRBJ2-1|TRBV5-4
CASSPQWRGGNEQFF
TGTGCCAGCAGCCCCCAATGGCGGGGGGGCAATGAGCAGTTCTTC
>.|.|TRBJ1-1|TRBV29-1
CSVRTLDGGGTEAFF
TGCAGCGTCCGAACGTTAGACGGTGGGGGCACTGAAGCTTTCTTT
>.|.|TRBJ2-1|TRBV11-2
CASSSGQTYNEQFF
TGTGCCAGCAGCTCTGGACAAACTTACAATGAGCAGTTCTTC
>.|.|TRBJ1-6|TRBV5-4
CASRSGVSQNSPLHF
TGTGCCAGCAGGTCAGGGGTTTCCCAAAATTCACCCCTCCACTTT
>.|.|TRBJ2-7|TRBV28
CASSFTFDAARRNEQYF
TGTGCCAGCAGTTTCACGTTCGATGCGGCTCGAAGGAACGAGCAGTACTTC
>.|few|TRBJ2-7|TRBV29-1
CSVVLGIRYEQYF
TGCAGCGTTGTCTTGGGTATACGTTACGAGCAGTACTTC
>.|.|TRBJ2-7|TRBV20-1
CSALRDRGYEQYF
TGCAGTGCTCTAAGGGACCGGGGGTACGAGCAGTACTTC
>.|few|TRBJ2-1|TRBV7-2
CASSSSSAFYNEQFF
TGTGCCAGCAGCTCCTCTAGCGCATTCTACAATGAGCAGTTCTTC
>.|.|TRBJ2-2|TRBV7-2
CASSRGPNANTGELFF
TGTGCCAGCAGTAGGGGACCCAACGCGAACACCGGGGAGCTGTTTTTT
>.|.|TRBJ1-1|TRBV14
CASSQDSTNTEAFF
TGTGCCAGCAGCCAAGATAGCACGAACACTGAAGCTTTCTTT
>.|many|TRBJ2-3|TRBV7-2
CASSMPRPSVTSTDTQYF
TGTGCCAGCAGCATGCCTCGGCCTAGCGTGACTAGCACAGATACGCAGTATTTT
>TRBD2|.|TRBJ2-3|TRBV10-3
CAISEMPSGRTDTQYF
TGTGCCATCAGTGAGATGCCTAGCGGCCGCACAGATACGCAGTATTTT
>.|.|TRBJ1-1|TRBV28
CATDPRRTEAFF
TGTGCCACCGACCCCCGTAGGACTGAAGCTTTCTTT
>.|.|TRBJ2-7|TRBV6-8
CASSHITPGPHSEQYF
TGTGCCAGCAGCCATATTACTCCGGGCCCCCACAGCGAGCAGTACTTC
>.|few|TRBJ1-3|TRBV7-6
CASSLYVRRRGNTIYF
TGTGCCAGCAGCTTATATGTTAGGCGTCGTGGAAACACCATATATTTT
>.|few|TRBJ1-1|TRBV13
CASSRGRPLNEAFF
TGTGCCAGCAGTCGAGGACGGCCACTCAACGAAGCTTTCTTT
>.|.|TRBJ1-1|TRBV28
CASKPGHPRTAFF
TGTGCCAGCAAACCGGGACATCCGAGGACGGCTTTCTTT
>TRBD1|.|TRBJ2-7|TRBV6-1
CASKLGQGAYEQYF
TGTGCCAGCAAATTAGGACAGGGGGCCTACGAGCAGTACTTC
>TRBD1|.|TRBJ1-4|TRBV20-1
CSAPDRGNEKLFF
TGCAGTGCCCCAGACAGGGGTAATGAAAAACTGTTTTTT
>.|few|TRBJ1-4|TRBV7-9
CASSFHEGKLFF
TGTGCCAGCAGCTTTCATGAGGGAAAACTGTTTTTT
>.|once|TRBJ2-1|TRBV19
CASTPTRLRGNEQFF
TGTGCCAGTACCCCAACCCGCCTCCGGGGAAATGAGCAGTTCTTC
>.|few|TRBJ1-1|TRBV19
CASSNTGNTEAFF
TGTGCCAGTAGTAATACAGGGAACACTGAAGCTTTCTTT
>TRBD1|.|TRBJ1-1|TRBV20-1
CSASPTGSEAFF
TGCAGTGCTTCCCCGACAGGGTCTGAAGCTTTCTTT